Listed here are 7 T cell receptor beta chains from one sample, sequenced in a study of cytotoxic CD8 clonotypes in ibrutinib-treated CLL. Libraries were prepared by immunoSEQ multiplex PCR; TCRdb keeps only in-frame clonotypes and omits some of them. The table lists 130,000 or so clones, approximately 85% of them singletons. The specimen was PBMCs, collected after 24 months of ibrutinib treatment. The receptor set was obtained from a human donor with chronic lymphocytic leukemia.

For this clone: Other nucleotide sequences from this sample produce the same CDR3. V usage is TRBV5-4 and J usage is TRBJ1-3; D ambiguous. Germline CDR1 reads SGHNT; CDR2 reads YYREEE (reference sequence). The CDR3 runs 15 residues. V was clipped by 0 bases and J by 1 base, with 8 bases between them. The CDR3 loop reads CASSLDRASGNTIYF. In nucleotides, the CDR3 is TGTGCCAGCAGCTTGGATAGGGCTTCTGGAAACACCATATATTTT.

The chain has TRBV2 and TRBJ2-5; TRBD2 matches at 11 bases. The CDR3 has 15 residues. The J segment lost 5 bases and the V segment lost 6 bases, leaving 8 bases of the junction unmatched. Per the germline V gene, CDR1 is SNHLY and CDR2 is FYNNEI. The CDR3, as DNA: TGTGCCAGCAGAGGGACTAGCGGTGTGGCGGAGACCCAGTACTTC. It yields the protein CASRGTSGVAETQYF.

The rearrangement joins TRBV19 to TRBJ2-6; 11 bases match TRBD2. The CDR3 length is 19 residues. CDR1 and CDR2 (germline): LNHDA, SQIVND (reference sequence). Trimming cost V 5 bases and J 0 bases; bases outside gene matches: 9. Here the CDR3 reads CASSPRPTSGVSGANVLTF. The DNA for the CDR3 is TGTGCCAGTAGTCCCCGGCCGACTAGCGGGGTCTCTGGGGCCAACGTCCTGACTTTC.

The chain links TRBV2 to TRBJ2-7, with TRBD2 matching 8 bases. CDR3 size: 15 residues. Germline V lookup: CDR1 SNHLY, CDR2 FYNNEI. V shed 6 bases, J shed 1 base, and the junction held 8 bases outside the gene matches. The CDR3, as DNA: TGTGCCAGCAGCCGAGGCAGCGGGAGATCCTACGAGCAGTACTTC. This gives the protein CASSRGSGRSYEQYF.

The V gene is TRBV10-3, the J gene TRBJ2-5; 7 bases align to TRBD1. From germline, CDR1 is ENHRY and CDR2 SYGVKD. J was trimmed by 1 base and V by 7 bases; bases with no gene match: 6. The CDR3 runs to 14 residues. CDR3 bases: TGTGCCATCAATCCAGGGGGTGCCCAAGAGACCCAGTACTTC. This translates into CAINPGGAQETQYF.

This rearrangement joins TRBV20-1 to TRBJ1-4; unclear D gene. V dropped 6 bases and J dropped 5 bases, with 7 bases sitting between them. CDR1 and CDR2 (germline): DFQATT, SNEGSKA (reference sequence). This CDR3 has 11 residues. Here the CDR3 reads CSAHSNEKLFF. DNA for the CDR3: TGCAGTGCACATTCAAATGAAAAACTGTTTTTT.

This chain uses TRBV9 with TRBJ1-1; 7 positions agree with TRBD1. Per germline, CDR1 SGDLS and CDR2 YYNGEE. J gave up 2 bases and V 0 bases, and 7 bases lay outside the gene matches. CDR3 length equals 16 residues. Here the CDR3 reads CASSVVKGGINTEAFF. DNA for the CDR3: TGTGCCAGCAGCGTAGTGAAAGGGGGCATTAACACTGAAGCTTTCTTT.